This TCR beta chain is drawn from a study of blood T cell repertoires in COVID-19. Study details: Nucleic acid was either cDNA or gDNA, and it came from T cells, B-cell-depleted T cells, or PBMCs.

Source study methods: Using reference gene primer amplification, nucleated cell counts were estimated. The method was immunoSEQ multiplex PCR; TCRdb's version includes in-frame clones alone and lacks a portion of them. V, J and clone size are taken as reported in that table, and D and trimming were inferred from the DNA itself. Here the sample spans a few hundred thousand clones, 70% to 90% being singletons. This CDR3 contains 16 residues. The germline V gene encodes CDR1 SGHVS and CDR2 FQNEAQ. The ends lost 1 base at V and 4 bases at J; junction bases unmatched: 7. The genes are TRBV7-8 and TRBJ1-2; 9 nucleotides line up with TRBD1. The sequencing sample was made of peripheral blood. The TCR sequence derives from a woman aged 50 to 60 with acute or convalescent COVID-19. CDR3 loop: CASSLVLGQGSYGYTF. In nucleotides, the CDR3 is TGTGCCAGCAGCTTAGTACTGGGACAGGGATCCTATGGCTACACCTTC.